This entry concerns a single TCR beta chain. The target of this receptor is not known. Per-base quality was not reported, and no clone a single base away is much larger than it. The same CDR3 also results from other DNA sequences found in this sample. This sample was taken from a study of shared clonotypes between healthy human individuals (TCRdb year 2020). Background on the whole study: A couple of women and a few men aged 18 to 49 years were included in the cohort. For each donor, CD4 naive and CD4 memory were each given three plates, CD8 naive was given two plates, and CD8 memory was given one plate. Different laboratories and diverse techniques were used to prepare libraries and sequence TCR repertoires, to increase sequencing depth and limit assay-specific biases. Each donor's leukapheresis produced roughly between roughly 0.9 and 9 billion PBMCs. Blood TCR repertoires of a handful of healthy adults were deeply sequenced to estimate repertoire size and the extent of clonotype sharing between individuals. The paper's findings and limits, for the study overall: Across a handful of donors, approximately 4.9% of naive CD4, 3% to 3.5% of naive CD8, under 2.5% of memory CD4, and approximately 0.4% of memory CD8 clonotypes were shared. Compared with non-shared clonotypes, clonotypes shared by all four sorted-subset donors had higher generation probabilities. Because the study included only a small number of donors, the genetic and exposure-history diversity represented was limited. Even with the large sequencing depth, rarefaction of the sorted-subset datasets indicated that sequencing was incomplete. Sampling was limited to blood, and TCR repertoires in tissue likely differ from TCR repertoires in blood. Estimated clonotype richness was generally larger for naive than for memory subsets. Pairwise subsampling led to the expectation that sequencing depth would affect the degree of clonotype sharing among donors.

Using the deep immunoSEQ assay, multiplex PCR amplified TCR CDR3 regions from genomic DNA. Extracted genomic DNA from each cell subset was distributed evenly across all wells of several immunoSEQ 96-well plates, and each plate was treated as a replicate. For sorted subsets, around 200 ng genomic DNA, equal to 30,000 or so T cell genomes, was loaded into each replicate PCR. Purified libraries were quantified with a Qubit 3.0 fluorometer, sized on a Bioanalyzer 2100, and re-quantified with the KAPA Library Quantification kit. Every immunoSEQ 96-well plate was sequenced on a dedicated single-read 150-cycle Illumina NextSeq 550 flow cell. As for how the authors treated the data: Because the immunoSEQ output included only junctional sequences and no quality scores, the filtering could not be the same as the filtering used for full-length reads. To assign V/J genes and CDR3, sequences were annotated against IMGT germline references using PyIR, a Python wrapper for IgBLAST v1.9. Any read was removed if the V/J assignment was weak (E-value above 1e-6), the CDR3 was missing, or the read contained stop codons, out-of-frame junctions, or ambiguous translated residues. A V3J clonotype was defined by an identical inferred V gene, J gene, and CDR3 amino acid sequence. Percentage overlap between repertoires was computed as shared unique clonotypes divided by the size of the smaller repertoire. Repertoire richness was assessed with RTK rarefaction, the Chao1 estimator, and Recon v2.1 estimates of unobserved clonotypes. For all TCRbeta clonotypes obtained by the gDNA method from a few donors, generation probabilities were computed with OLGA. Not all clones reach the TCRdb copy of this immuneACCESS table, which keeps in-frame sequences only. Checked studies attribute under half of the gap to unresolved V genes and leave the rest unexplained. The V and J calls and clone size were taken over from that table, and D and trimming were inferred from the DNA. The sample table contains about 2.4 million clones; only one count was recorded for approximately 93% of them. 0.36% of the sample is in the top ten clones.

V loses 4 bases of germline sequence and J loses 0 bases, and the interval between the two ends is 3 bases. Via the germline V gene, CDR1 is MDHEN and CDR2 SYDVKM. Counted from cysteine to phenylalanine, this CDR3 has 12 amino acids. The CDR3 DNA has 36 bases and is translated from base 1. The donors were healthy, HIV-negative adults with no recently reported acute infections or vaccinations. Every donor was a Caucasian adult residing in Nashville, Tennessee, USA. CD4+ T cells were enriched by magnetic negative selection; naive cells were then positively selected on CD45RA, and the negative fraction formed the memory subset. Blood was collected by leukapheresis, and PBMCs were isolated by Ficoll-Histopaque density gradient centrifugation and then cryopreserved in liquid nitrogen vapor phase. Analytical flow cytometry was used to check the purity and quantity of each magnetically sorted T cell population. Each sorted fraction had its genomic DNA isolated and then quantified by UV absorbance on a Nanodrop 2000c.

This receptor chain uses TRBV28 and TRBJ1-2; the D gene assignment is ambiguous. The clonotype comes from a man aged 18 to 30 in good health. Some clones in this sample may be carry-over from other donors' samples. Sequencing was done on a sample of naive CD4+ T cells from PBMCs. According to the study, the label for this sample's cell subset or site signals: CD45RA+ positively selected. CDR3 protein: CASSYANYGYTF. The nucleotide sequence is given as TGTGCCAGCAGTTACGCTAACTATGGCTACACCTTC.